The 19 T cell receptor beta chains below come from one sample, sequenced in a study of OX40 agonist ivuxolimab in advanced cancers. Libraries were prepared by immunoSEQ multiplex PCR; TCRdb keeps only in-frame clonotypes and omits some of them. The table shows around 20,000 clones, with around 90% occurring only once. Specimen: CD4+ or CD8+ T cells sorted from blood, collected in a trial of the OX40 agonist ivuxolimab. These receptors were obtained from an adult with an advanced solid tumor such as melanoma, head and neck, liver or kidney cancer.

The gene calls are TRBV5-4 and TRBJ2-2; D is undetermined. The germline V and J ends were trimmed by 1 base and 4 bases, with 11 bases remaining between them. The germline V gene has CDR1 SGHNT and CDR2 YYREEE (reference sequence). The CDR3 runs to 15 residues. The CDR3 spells CASSLTGIGTGELFF. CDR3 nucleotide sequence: TGTGCCAGCAGCTTGACCGGCATCGGCACCGGGGAGCTGTTTTTT.

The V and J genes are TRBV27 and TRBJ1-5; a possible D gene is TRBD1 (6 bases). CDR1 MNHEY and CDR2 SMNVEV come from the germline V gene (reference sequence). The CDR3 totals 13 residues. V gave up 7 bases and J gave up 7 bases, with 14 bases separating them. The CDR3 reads CASTSRGGQPQHF. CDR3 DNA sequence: TGTGCCAGCACTTCCAGGGGAGGACAGCCCCAGCATTTT.

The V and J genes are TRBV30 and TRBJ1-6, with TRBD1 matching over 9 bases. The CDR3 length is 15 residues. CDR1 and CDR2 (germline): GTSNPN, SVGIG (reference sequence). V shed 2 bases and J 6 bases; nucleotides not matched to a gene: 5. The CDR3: CAWSPPGQGNSPLHF. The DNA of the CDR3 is TGTGCCTGGAGTCCTCCGGGACAGGGTAATTCACCCCTCCACTTT. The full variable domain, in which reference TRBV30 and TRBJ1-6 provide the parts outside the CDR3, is SQTIHQWPATLVQPVGSPLSLECTVEGTSNPNLYWYRQAAGRGLQLLFYSVGIGQISSEVPQNLSASRPQDRQFILSSKKLLLSDSGFYLCAWSPPGQGNSPLHFGNGTRLTVT.

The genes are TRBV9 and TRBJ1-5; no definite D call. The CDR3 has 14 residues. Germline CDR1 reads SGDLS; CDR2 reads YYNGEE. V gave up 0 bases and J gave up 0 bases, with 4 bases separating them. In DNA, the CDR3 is TGTGCCAGCAGCGTAGATCATAGCAATCAGCCCCAGCATTTT. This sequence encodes CASSVDHSNQPQHF.

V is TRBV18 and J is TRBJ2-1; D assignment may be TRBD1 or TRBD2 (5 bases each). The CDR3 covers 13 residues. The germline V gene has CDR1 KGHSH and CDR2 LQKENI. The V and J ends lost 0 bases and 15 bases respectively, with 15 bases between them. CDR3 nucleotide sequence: TGTGCCAGCTCACCACCGGACTCGAGGGGAATGTTCTTC. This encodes CASSPPDSRGMFF. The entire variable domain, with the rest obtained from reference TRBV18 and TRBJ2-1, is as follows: NAGVMQNPRHLVRRRGQEARLRCSPMKGHSHVYWYRQLPEEGLKFMVYLQKENIIDESGMPKERFSAEFPKEGPSILRIQQVVRGDSAAYFCASSPPDSRGMFFGPGTRLTVL.

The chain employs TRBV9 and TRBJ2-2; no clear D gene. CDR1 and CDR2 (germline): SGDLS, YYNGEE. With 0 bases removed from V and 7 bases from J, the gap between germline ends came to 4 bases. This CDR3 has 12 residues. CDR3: CASSVAGGELFF. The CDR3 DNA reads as TGTGCCAGCAGCGTAGCCGGCGGGGAGCTGTTTTTT.

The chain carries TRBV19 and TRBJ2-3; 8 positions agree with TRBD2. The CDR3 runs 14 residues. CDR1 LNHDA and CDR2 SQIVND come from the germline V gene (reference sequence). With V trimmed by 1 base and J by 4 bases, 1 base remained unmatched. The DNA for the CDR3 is TGTGCCAGTAGTATAGGCGGGGGGTCAGATACGCAGTATTTT. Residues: CASSIGGGSDTQYF. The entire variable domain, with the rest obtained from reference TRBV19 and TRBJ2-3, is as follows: DGGITQSPKYLFRKEGQNVTLSCEQNLNHDAMYWYRQDPGQGLRLIYYSQIVNDFQKGDIAEGYSVSREKKESFPLTVTSAQKNPTAFYLCASSIGGGSDTQYFGPGTRLTVL.

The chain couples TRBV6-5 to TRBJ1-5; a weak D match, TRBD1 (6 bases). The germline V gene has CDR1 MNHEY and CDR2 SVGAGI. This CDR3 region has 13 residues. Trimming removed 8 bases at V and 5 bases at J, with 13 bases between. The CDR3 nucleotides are TGTGCCAGCGGGGACAATAGTTATCAGCCCCAGCATTTT. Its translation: CASGDNSYQPQHF.

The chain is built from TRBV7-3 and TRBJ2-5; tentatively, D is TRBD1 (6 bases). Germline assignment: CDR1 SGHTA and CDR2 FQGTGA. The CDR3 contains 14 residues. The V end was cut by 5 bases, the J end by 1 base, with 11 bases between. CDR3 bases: TGTGCCAGCAGCCCCCCGGACAGCCAAGAGACCCAGTACTTC. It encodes CASSPPDSQETQYF.

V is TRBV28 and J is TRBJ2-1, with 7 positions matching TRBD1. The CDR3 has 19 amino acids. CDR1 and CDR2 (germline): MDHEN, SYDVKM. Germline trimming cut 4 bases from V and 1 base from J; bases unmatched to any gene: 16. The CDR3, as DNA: TGTGCCAGCAGTTCCCCGACAGGGAATGGTGGTAGTTCCTACAATGAGCAGTTCTTC. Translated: CASSSPTGNGGSSYNEQFF.

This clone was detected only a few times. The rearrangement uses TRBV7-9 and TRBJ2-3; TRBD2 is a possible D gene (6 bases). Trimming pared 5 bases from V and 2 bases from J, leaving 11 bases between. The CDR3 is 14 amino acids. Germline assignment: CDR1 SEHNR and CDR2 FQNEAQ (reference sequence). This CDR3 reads CASSTLATTDTQYF. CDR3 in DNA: TGTGCCAGCAGCACCCTAGCGACCACAGATACGCAGTATTTT.

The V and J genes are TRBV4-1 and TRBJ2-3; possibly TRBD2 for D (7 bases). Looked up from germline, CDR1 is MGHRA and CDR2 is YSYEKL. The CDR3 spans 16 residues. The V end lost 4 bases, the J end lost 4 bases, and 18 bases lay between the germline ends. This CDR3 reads CASSPRGREFPDTQYF. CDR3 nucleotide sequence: TGCGCCAGCAGCCCCCGGGGGCGGGAGTTCCCAGATACGCAGTATTTT.

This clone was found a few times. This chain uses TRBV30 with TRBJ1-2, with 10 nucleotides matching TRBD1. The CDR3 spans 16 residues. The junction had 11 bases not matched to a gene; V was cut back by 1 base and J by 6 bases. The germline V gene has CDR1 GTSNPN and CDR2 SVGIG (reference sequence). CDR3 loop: CAWSATGGRGWDGYTF. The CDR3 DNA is TGTGCCTGGAGTGCGACAGGGGGCCGTGGTTGGGATGGCTACACCTTC. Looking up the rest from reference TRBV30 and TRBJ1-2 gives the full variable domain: SQTIHQWPATLVQPVGSPLSLECTVEGTSNPNLYWYRQAAGRGLQLLFYSVGIGQISSEVPQNLSASRPQDRQFILSSKKLLLSDSGFYLCAWSATGGRGWDGYTFGSGTRLTVV.

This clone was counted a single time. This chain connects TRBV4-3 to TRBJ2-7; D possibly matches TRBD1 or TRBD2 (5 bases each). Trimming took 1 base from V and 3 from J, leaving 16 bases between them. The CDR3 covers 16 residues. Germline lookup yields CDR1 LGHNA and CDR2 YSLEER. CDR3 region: CASSQARDGTSYEQYF. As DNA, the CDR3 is TGCGCCAGCAGCCAAGCCCGGGACGGGACCAGCTACGAGCAGTACTTC.

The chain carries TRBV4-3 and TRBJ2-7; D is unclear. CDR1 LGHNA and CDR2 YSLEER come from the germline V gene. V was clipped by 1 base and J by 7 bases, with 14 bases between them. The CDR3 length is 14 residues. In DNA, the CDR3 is TGCGCCAGCAGCCAAGTTCGGGTCGGGTATGAGCAGTACTTC. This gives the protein CASSQVRVGYEQYF.

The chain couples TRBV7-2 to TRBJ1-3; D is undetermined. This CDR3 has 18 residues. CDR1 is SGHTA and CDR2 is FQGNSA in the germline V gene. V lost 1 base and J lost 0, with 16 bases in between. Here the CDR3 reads CASSLGAAAVYSGNTIYF. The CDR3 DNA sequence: TGTGCCAGCAGCTTAGGTGCTGCAGCAGTCTACTCTGGAAACACCATATATTTT.

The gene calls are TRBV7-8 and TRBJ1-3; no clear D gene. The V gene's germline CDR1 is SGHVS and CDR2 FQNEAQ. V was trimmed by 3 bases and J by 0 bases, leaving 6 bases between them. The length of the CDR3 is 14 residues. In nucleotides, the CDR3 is TGTGCCAGCAGCTTGGGATACTCTGGAAACACCATATATTTT. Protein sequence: CASSLGYSGNTIYF.

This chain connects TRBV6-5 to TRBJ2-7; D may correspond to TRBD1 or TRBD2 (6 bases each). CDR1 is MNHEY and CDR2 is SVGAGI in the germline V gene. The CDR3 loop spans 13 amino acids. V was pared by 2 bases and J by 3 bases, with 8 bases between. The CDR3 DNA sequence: TGTGCCAGCAGTTACAGGGGGGTCTACGAGCAGTACTTC. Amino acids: CASSYRGVYEQYF.

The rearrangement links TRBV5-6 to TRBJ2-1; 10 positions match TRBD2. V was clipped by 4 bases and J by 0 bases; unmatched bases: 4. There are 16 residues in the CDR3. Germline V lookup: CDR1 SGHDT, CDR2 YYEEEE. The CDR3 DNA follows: TGTGCCAGCAGCAAGGGACTAGCGAGCTCCTACAATGAGCAGTTCTTC. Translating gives CASSKGLASSYNEQFF.